This T cell receptor (beta chain) was sequenced for a study of cytomegalovirus exposure and HLA in healthy donors. V lost 6 bases and J 10 bases, leaving 24 bases between the germline ends. The germline CDR1 and CDR2 sequences are SNHLY and FYNNEI. The CDR3 is 16 residues long. Method: immunoSEQ multiplex PCR; TCRdb's copy keeps in-frame clones and lacks some. In the table there are 150,000 to 200,000 clones, around four fifths of which are singletons. The V and J genes are TRBV2 and TRBJ1-4; tentatively, D is TRBD1 (6 bases). The sequenced sample was PBMCs. The TCR originated in a man aged 25-40 years in good health and CMV-seropositive. The CDR3 loop reads CASSPIETGRIIKLFF. CDR3 in DNA: TGTGCCAGCAGCCCTATCGAGACAGGAAGGATTATAAAACTGTTTTTT.